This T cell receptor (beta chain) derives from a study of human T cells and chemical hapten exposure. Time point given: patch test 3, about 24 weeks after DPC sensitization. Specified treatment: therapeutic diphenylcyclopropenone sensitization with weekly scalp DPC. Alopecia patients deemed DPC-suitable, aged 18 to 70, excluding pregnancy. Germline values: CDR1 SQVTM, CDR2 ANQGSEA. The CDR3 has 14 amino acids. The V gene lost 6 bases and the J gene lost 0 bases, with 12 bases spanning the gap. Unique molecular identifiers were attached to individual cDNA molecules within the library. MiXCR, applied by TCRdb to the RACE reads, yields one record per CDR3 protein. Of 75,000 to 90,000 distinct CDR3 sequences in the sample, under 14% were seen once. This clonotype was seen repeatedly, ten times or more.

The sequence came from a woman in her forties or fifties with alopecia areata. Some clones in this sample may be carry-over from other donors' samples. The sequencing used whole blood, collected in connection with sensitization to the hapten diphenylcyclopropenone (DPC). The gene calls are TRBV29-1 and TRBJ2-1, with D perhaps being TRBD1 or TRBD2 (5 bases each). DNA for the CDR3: TGCAGCGTCCGAGGGGCGAGCTCCTACAATGAGCAGTTCTTC. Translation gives CSVRGASSYNEQFF.